This T cell receptor beta chain was identified in a study of regulatory T cells in long-lasting Graves disease. The time point: newly diagnosed GD, antithyroid drugs for less than 3 months. With RNA extracted from PBMCs as input, the TCR library was made. CDR3 regions were amplified by Arm-PCR using iRepertoire HTBI primers to build TCR beta libraries. TCRdb fed the multiplex PCR reads into MiXCR, producing one record per CDR3 protein. Of approximately 540,000 distinct CDR3 sequences in the sample, 12% were seen once. Study results and limitations: Patients with persistent disease shared some 2,900 public clonotypes, outpacing the roughly 950 shared by new patients.

Germline V gene sequence: CDR1 DFQATT, CDR2 SNEGSKA (reference sequence). With V trimmed by 0 bases and J by 6 bases, 11 bases remained unmatched. The CDR3 is made up of 16 amino acids. This clonotype was seen repeatedly, ten times or more. Its matching antigen is unknown. The same data also contributed to another study, on T cells in Graves' hyperthyroidism and ophthalmopathy. From that study: Ophthalmopathy and stable hyperthyroidism were separated by a 13 V-J model.

The chain combines TRBV20-1 with TRBJ1-1; 9 bases fit TRBD1. The starting material was peripheral blood mononuclear cells (PBMCs), obtained at new diagnosis, from a patient treated with antithyroid drugs. This clonotype was obtained from a woman aged 25 to 45 with Graves disease. CDR3 sequence: CSARDPRQGVSAEAFF. For the CDR3, the DNA is TGCAGTGCTAGAGATCCGAGACAGGGGGTGAGCGCTGAAGCTTTCTTT.